These T cell receptor beta chains were read from a single sample in a study of spatial heterogeneity in lung cancer. MiXCR was run by TCRdb on the 5' RACE reads, yielding one entry per CDR3 protein. The table shows approximately 93,000 distinct CDR3 sequences, with approximately 19% occurring only once. Sequencing used PBMCs, obtained at follow-up. Receptors were obtained from a male donor with early-stage non-small cell lung cancer. Each CDR3 is given with its conserved first and last residue. A D gene is named only where the DNA matches it firmly. The size of a clone is reported for some rows only, either as once, few or many, or as a class for expanded clones.

clone_size,d_call,j_call,v_call,cdr3_aa,cdr3_nt
few,NA,TRBJ1-4,TRBV20-1,CSAREGANTNEKLFF,TGCAGTGCTAGAGAGGGGGCGAACACTAATGAAAAACTGTTTTTT
many,NA,TRBJ2-6,TRBV6-6,CASSWENSGANVLTF,TGTGCCAGCAGTTGGGAGAACTCTGGGGCCAACGTCCTGACTTTC
NA,NA,TRBJ1-5,TRBV19,CASSIGQSNQPQHF,TGTGCCAGTAGTATCGGACAGAGCAATCAGCCCCAGCATTTT
few,NA,TRBJ2-1,TRBV12-3/TRBV12-4,CASSSQRVYNEQFF,TGTGCCAGCAGTTCCCAGCGGGTTTACAATGAGCAGTTCTTC
NA,NA,TRBJ1-2,TRBV7-2,CASSLRGVGVGGYTF,TGTGCCAGCAGCCTAAGAGGAGTAGGGGTCGGAGGCTACACCTTC
few,NA,TRBJ2-5,TRBV4-1,CASSSGLQTQYF,TGCGCCAGCAGTAGCGGTCTGCAGACCCAGTACTTC
NA,NA,TRBJ1-2,TRBV20-1,CSARSPGSGYGYTF,TGCAGTGCTAGATCCCCAGGGAGCGGCTATGGCTACACCTTC
few,NA,TRBJ1-5,TRBV15,CATSRDRSSNQPQHF,TGTGCCACCAGCAGAGATCGAAGCAGCAATCAGCCCCAGCATTTT
NA,NA,TRBJ1-5,TRBV6-2/TRBV6-3,CASSYSNRDQPQHF,TGTGCCAGCAGTTACTCGAATCGGGATCAACCCCAGCATTTT
few,NA,TRBJ2-1,TRBV15,CATSIGGRGQFF,TGTGCCACCAGCATCGGAGGCAGGGGGCAGTTCTTC
NA,NA,TRBJ1-2,TRBV12-3/TRBV12-4,CASSTGTEGGGYTF,TGTGCCAGCAGCACCGGGACGGAGGGAGGAGGCTACACCTTC
NA,NA,TRBJ1-1,TRBV5-5,CASSSRQPIEAFF,TGTGCCAGCAGCTCTAGACAGCCTATTGAAGCTTTCTTT
few,NA,TRBJ1-1,TRBV20-1,CSATDAGIEAFF,TGCAGTGCTACCGACGCGGGAATTGAAGCTTTCTTT
NA,NA,TRBJ2-1,TRBV9,CASSGDLTTEQFF,TGTGCCAGCAGCGGAGACCTCACGACAGAGCAGTTCTTC
NA,NA,TRBJ2-4,TRBV29-1,CSVESRNIQYF,TGCAGCGTTGAATCGAGAAACATTCAGTACTTC
few,TRBD1,TRBJ2-5,TRBV5-1,CASSRRQGNKETQYF,TGCGCCAGCAGCCGAAGACAGGGCAACAAAGAGACCCAGTACTTC
few,NA,TRBJ2-3,TRBV15,CATSREISDTQYF,TGTGCCACCAGCAGGGAGATTTCAGATACGCAGTATTTT
NA,TRBD2,TRBJ2-1,TRBV11-1,CASSPGTSGSNEQFF,TGTGCCAGCAGCCCCGGGACTAGCGGGAGTAATGAGCAGTTCTTC
NA,NA,TRBJ2-1,TRBV5-5,CASSFWGESYNEQFF,TGTGCCAGCAGCTTCTGGGGGGAATCCTACAATGAGCAGTTCTTC
NA,TRBD1,TRBJ2-1,TRBV11-2,CASSRGTAVGYNEQFF,TGTGCCAGCAGCAGGGGGACAGCCGTAGGGTACAATGAGCAGTTCTTC
few,NA,TRBJ1-6,TRBV20-1,CSASGGSGDSPLHF,TGCAGTGCTAGTGGGGGGTCCGGTGATTCACCCCTCCACTTT
NA,TRBD1,TRBJ2-2,TRBV20-1,CSARATDRGDTGELFF,TGCAGTGCTAGAGCCACCGACAGGGGAGACACCGGGGAGCTGTTTTTT
NA,NA,TRBJ1-5,TRBV7-2,CASSLQDNQPQHF,TGTGCCAGCAGCTTACAGGATAATCAGCCCCAGCATTTT
NA,NA,TRBJ2-7,TRBV20-1,CSASPPRAYHEQYF,TGCAGTGCTAGTCCCCCGCGGGCCTACCACGAGCAGTACTTC
few,TRBD1,TRBJ1-5,TRBV18,CASSPQRDRDHQPQHF,TGTGCCAGCTCACCACAACGGGACAGGGATCATCAGCCCCAGCATTTT
NA,NA,TRBJ1-1,TRBV4-1,CASSPGPQNTEAFF,TGCGCCAGCAGCCCGGGACCGCAGAACACTGAAGCTTTCTTT
NA,NA,TRBJ2-2,TRBV11-2,CASSFIAVMNTGELFF,TGTGCCAGCAGCTTTATAGCGGTGATGAACACCGGGGAGCTGTTTTTT
few,NA,TRBJ1-5,TRBV20-1,CSARAGSGNQPQHF,TGCAGTGCTAGAGCGGGGTCCGGCAATCAGCCCCAGCATTTT
NA,NA,TRBJ2-3,TRBV9,CASSEGGLSTDTQYF,TGTGCCAGCAGCGAGGGGGGGCTTAGCACAGATACGCAGTATTTT
NA,NA,TRBJ1-2,TRBV9,CASSEVRPRDLGYTF,TGTGCCAGCAGCGAAGTTCGACCCCGGGATCTCGGCTACACCTTC
NA,NA,TRBJ2-5,TRBV27,CASSSWGRSYQETQYF,TGTGCCAGCAGTTCCTGGGGTCGCTCCTACCAAGAGACCCAGTACTTC
NA,TRBD2,TRBJ2-5,TRBV5-5,CASTLGYGRETQYF,TGTGCCAGCACCCTGGGGTACGGGAGGGAGACCCAGTACTTC
NA,TRBD2,TRBJ2-3,TRBV18,CASSKGLAGDTQYF,TGTGCCAGCTCCAAGGGACTAGCGGGAGATACGCAGTATTTT
few,NA,TRBJ2-5,TRBV20-1,CSGTGQGKTQYF,TGCAGTGGGACCGGGCAGGGAAAGACCCAGTACTTC
NA,NA,TRBJ2-4,TRBV20-1,CSARDEAQGYQYF,TGCAGTGCTAGAGATGAGGCGCAGGGGTATCAGTACTTC
many,NA,TRBJ1-5,TRBV24-1,CATSGGQINQPQHF,TGTGCCACCAGTGGTGGGCAGATCAATCAGCCCCAGCATTTT
NA,NA,TRBJ2-5,TRBV27,CASSTKGLPQETQYF,TGTGCCAGCAGCACCAAAGGACTACCTCAAGAGACCCAGTACTTC
few,NA,TRBJ2-1,TRBV6-1,CASVASAGSEQFF,TGTGCCAGCGTAGCTAGCGCGGGTTCGGAGCAGTTCTTC
many,NA,TRBJ2-3,TRBV19,CASSIGGITDTQYF,TGTGCCAGTAGTATAGGTGGAATAACAGATACGCAGTATTTT
NA,NA,TRBJ1-6,TRBV18,CASSPKGHDNSPLHF,TGTGCCAGCTCACCGAAGGGACACGATAATTCACCCCTCCACTTT
few,TRBD1,TRBJ2-3,TRBV6-2/TRBV6-3,CASSSSGTGLSDTQYF,TGTGCCAGCAGTTCCTCCGGGACAGGGCTTTCAGATACGCAGTATTTT
NA,NA,TRBJ1-2,TRBV29-1,CSVGTAGAYTF,TGCAGCGTTGGGACGGCGGGGGCCTACACCTTC